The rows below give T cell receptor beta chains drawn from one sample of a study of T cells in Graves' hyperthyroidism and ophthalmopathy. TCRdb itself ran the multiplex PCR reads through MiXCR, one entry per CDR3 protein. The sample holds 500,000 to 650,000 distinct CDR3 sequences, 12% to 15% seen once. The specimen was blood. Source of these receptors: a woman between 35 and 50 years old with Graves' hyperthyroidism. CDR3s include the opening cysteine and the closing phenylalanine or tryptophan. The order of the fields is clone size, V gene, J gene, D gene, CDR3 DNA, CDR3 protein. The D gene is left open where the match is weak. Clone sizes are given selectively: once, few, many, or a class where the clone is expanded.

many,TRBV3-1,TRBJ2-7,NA,TGTGCCAGCAGCCAATTCGGGTTCTACGAGCAGTACTTC,CASSQFGFYEQYF
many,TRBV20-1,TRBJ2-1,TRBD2,TGCAGTGCTGGACTAGCCGATTCCTACAATGAGCAGTTCTTC,CSAGLADSYNEQFF
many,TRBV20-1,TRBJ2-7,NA,TGCAGTGCTAGAGATCCAGCGGCTTCCTACGAGCAGTACTTC,CSARDPAASYEQYF
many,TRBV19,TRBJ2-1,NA,TGTGCCAGTAGTATTGGGCAGAGCTCCTACAATGAGCAGTTCTTC,CASSIGQSSYNEQFF
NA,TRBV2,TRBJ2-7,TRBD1,TGTGCCAGCAGTCGGAGAATCGACAGGGCCTATTACGAGCAGTACTTC,CASSRRIDRAYYEQYF
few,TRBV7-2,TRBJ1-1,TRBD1,TGTGCCAGCAGCCCTAGGGTTGACAGGGGAAGAGCTTTCTTT,CASSPRVDRGRAFF
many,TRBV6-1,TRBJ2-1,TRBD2,TGTGCCAGCCTCGGGACTAGCGGGAGAAATGAGCAGTTCTTC,CASLGTSGRNEQFF
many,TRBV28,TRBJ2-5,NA,TGTGCCAGCAGTCCTACTTTGCCGGAGACCCAGTACTTC,CASSPTLPETQYF
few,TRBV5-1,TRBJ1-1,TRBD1,TGCGCCAGCAAAACAGGGGTGATGAACACTGAAGCTTTCTTT,CASKTGVMNTEAFF
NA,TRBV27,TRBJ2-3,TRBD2,TGTGCCAGCCGTAAACTAGCGGGAGTGGTTCAGGCAGATACGCAGTATTTT,CASRKLAGVVQADTQYF
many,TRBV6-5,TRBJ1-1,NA,TGTGCCAGCAGTTACTATCCGGAGGGGGCTGAAGCTTTCTTT,CASSYYPEGAEAFF
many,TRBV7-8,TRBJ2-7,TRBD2,TGTGCCAGCAGCTCAGTGACTAGCGGTAACTACGAGCAGTACTTC,CASSSVTSGNYEQYF
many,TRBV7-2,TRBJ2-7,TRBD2,TGTGCCAGCAGCGTTACTAGCGGCGTGGGGGAGCAGTACTTC,CASSVTSGVGEQYF
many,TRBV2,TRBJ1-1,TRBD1,TGTGCCAGCACCGGACAGGGAGGATCTGGGTCGACTGGGACTGAAGCTTTCTTT,CASTGQGGSGSTGTEAFF
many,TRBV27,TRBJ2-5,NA,TGTGCCAGCAGTTTATCTAAGGGGGGAGGCGAGACCCAGTACTTC,CASSLSKGGGETQYF
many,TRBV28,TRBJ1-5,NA,TGTGCCAGCAGTTTATATATTCAGGGTACTCAGCCCCAGCATTTT,CASSLYIQGTQPQHF
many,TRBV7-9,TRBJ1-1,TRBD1,TGTGCCAGCAGCGCAACCGGGACAGGGAGTTGGAACACTGAAGCTTTCTTT,CASSATGTGSWNTEAFF
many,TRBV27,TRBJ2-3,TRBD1,TGTGCCAGCAGCCCGGGACAGGGATTCACAGATACGCAGTATTTT,CASSPGQGFTDTQYF
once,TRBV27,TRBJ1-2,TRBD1,TGTGCCAGCAGTTTGGGGCAGGGGGGTGGCCACACCTTC,CASSLGQGGGHTF
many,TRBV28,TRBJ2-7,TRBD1,TGTGCCAGCTCCTCCGGGACAGGGGACTACGAGCAGTACTTC,CASSSGTGDYEQYF
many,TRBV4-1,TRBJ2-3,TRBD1,TGCGCCAGCAGCCAAGATTGGGAGAGGGGGCCGGATACGCAGTATTTT,CASSQDWERGPDTQYF
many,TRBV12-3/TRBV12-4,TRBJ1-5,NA,TGTGCCAGCAGTTCTTACGACATAGGGACGGGCAATCAGCCCCAGCATTTT,CASSSYDIGTGNQPQHF
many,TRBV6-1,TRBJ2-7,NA,TGTGCCAGCAGTTCCCCCCGACAGCTCGAGCAGTACTTC,CASSSPRQLEQYF
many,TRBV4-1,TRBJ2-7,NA,TGCGCCAGCAGCCAAACCCTTCCTCTCGAGCAGTACTTC,CASSQTLPLEQYF
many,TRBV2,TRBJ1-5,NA,TGTGCCAGCAGTGTAAGGGAGTTCGGCAATCAGCCCCAGCATTTT,CASSVREFGNQPQHF
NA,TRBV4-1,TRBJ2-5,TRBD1,TGCGCCAGCAGCCAAGGGGGGGGACAGGGCGGTGGGGAGACCCAGTACTTC,CASSQGGGQGGGETQYF
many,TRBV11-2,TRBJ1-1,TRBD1,TGTGCCAGCAGCAATACAGGGGGACCTTTGAACACTGAAGCTTTCTTT,CASSNTGGPLNTEAFF
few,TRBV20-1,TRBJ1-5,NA,TGCAGTGCTAGAGGTGAAGATTATAGCAATCAGCCCCAGCATTTT,CSARGEDYSNQPQHF
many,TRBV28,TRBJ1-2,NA,TGTGCCAGCTACAGCGGGGGATATGGCTACACCTTC,CASYSGGYGYTF
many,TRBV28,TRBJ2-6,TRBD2,TGTGCCAGCAGTCTAGGGGGACTAGCGGGAGCGGGGGCCAACGTCCTGACTTTC,CASSLGGLAGAGANVLTF
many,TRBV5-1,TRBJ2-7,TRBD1,TGCGCCAGCAGCACCTACGGGACAGGCTACGAGCAGTACTTC,CASSTYGTGYEQYF
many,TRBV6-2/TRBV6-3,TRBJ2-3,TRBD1,TGTGCCAGCACCGGACAGGGGGCACCCACGCAGTATTTT,CASTGQGAPTQYF
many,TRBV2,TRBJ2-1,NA,TGTGCCAGCAGTGACGCGACAGCCTACAATGAGCAGTTCTTC,CASSDATAYNEQFF
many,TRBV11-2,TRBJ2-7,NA,TGTGCCAGCAGCTTAGACTCCCTGAGGGTATCCGAGCAGTACTTC,CASSLDSLRVSEQYF
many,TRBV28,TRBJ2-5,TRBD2,TGTGCCAGCAGTAGGACTAGCGGGCCGGGAGAGACCCAGTACTTC,CASSRTSGPGETQYF
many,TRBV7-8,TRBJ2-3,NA,TGTGCCAGCAGCTTATCGGATACAGATACGCAGTATTTT,CASSLSDTDTQYF
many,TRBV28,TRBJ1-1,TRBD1,TGTGCCAGCAGTCGGGGGGACAGGGCCGGGAACACTGAAGCTTTCTTT,CASSRGDRAGNTEAFF
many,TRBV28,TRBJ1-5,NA,TGTGCCAGCAGCCAAACAGGTAAAGGAAATCAGCCCCAGCATTTT,CASSQTGKGNQPQHF